The TCR beta chain under discussion was sequenced for a study of T cells in tumors after PD-1 blockade. Repertoires were generated with immunoSEQ multiplex PCR, while TCRdb's copy carries only in-frame clones and drops some. Among around 34,000 clones, roughly four fifths were seen once, and the ten largest hold less than 50%. Germline V gene sequence: CDR1 PRHDT, CDR2 FYEKMQ (reference sequence). With 3 bases removed from V and 2 bases from J, the gap between germline ends came to 6 bases. CDR3 size: 13 residues. Here the sequenced sample was PBMCs, taken after anti-PD-1 treatment. This TCR was recovered from a human donor with basal cell carcinoma. V gene TRBV13 combines with J gene TRBJ2-3; no definite D call. In DNA form, the CDR3 reads TGTGCCAGCAGCTTCCCGGACACAGATACGCAGTATTTT. Its translation is CASSFPDTDTQYF.